The present TCR beta chain was sequenced within a study of T cells in narcolepsy. Points from the study as a whole: Comparing one patient's CSF and blood CD4+ clonotypes highlighted HCRT- and TRIB2-specific autoreactive clonotypes.

With regard to this clone: Its antigen is not known.

Data came from immunoSEQ multiplex PCR; TCRdb stores just in-frame clones and leaves some out. The top ten hold around 1.6% of the sample, which has 30,000 to 45,000 clones, 70% to 85% seen once. Per germline, CDR1 MDHEN and CDR2 SYDVKM. V was pared by 11 bases and J by 3 bases, with 21 bases between. CDR3 length: 15 residues. The rearrangement uses TRBV28 and TRBJ2-3; the D call may be TRBD1 or TRBD2 (6 bases each). This receptor was taken from a human donor with narcolepsy. The sequencing sample was made of CD45RA- memory CD4+ T cells from PBMCs. This chain's CDR3 is CAAIPTGAGTDTQYF. In DNA, the CDR3 is TGTGCCGCCATACCGACGGGGGCCGGGACAGATACGCAGTATTTT. The full variable domain, in which reference TRBV28 and TRBJ2-3 provide the parts outside the CDR3, is DVKVTQSSRYLVKRTGEKVFLECVQDMDHENMFWYRQDPGLGLRLIYFSYDVKMKEKGDIPEGYSVSREKKERFSLILESASTNQTSMYLCAAIPTGAGTDTQYFGPGTRLTVL.